This TCR beta chain comes out of a study of blood T cell repertoires in COVID-19. Authors' data handling: Scientists estimated how many nucleated cells there were by amplifying reference gene primers. Generated by immunoSEQ multiplex PCR, the TCRdb table keeps only in-frame clones and is missing some. V and J calls and clone size are those listed in that table; D and trimming were worked out from the DNA. The sample consists of some 150,000 clones, about 85% of them appearing once. V was cut by 5 bases and J by 6 bases, with 15 bases left in between. Germline V gene sequence: CDR1 SGHKS, CDR2 YYEKEE (reference sequence). This CDR3 comprises 14 residues.

V is TRBV5-5 and J is TRBJ1-5; D ambiguous. The TCR was taken from a man aged 60 to 69 with COVID-19, enrolled during active disease. Source material: peripheral blood. The CDR3 nucleotides read TGTGCCAGCAGTTCCGAGGTTCTCAGTCAGCCCCAGCATTTT. Amino acids: CASSSEVLSQPQHF.